Below are 28 T cell receptor beta chains sequenced from a single sample in a study of blood T cell repertoires in COVID-19. Clones were sequenced by immunoSEQ multiplex PCR, and TCRdb holds only the in-frame ones, with some missing. The sample holds about 220,000 clones, 83% seen once. Input material: PBMCs or T cells enriched from blood (not recorded which). All receptors come from a woman in her 50s who had been exposed to COVID-19.

This clone was detected a few times. The chain links TRBV29-1 to TRBJ2-3; 7 nucleotides match TRBD1. Trimming removed 4 bases from V and 3 bases from J; junction bases left unmatched: 10. CDR1 SQVTM and CDR2 ANQGSEA come from the germline V gene. The CDR3 covers 15 residues. CDR3 DNA: TGCAGCGTTGGAGATACAGGGGACCTGACAGATACGCAGTATTTT. Its protein is CSVGDTGDLTDTQYF.

V and J are TRBV5-6 and TRBJ2-3, with TRBD1 matching 7 bases. The CDR3 is made up of 16 amino acids. J lost 2 bases, V lost 2 bases, and 8 bases had no gene match. From germline, CDR1 is SGHDT and CDR2 YYEEEE. The CDR3 loop is CASSLRSQGDTDTQYF. The CDR3 bases are TGTGCCAGCAGCTTAAGGAGCCAGGGGGACACAGATACGCAGTATTTT.

The rearrangement uses TRBV3-1 (or the pseudogene TRBV3-2) and TRBJ1-3; possibly TRBD1 for D (5 bases). The CDR3 has 16 residues. The germline V gene encodes CDR1 LGHDT and CDR2 YNNKEL (reference sequence). V lost 5 bases and J 0 bases, leaving 14 bases between the germline ends. The DNA for the CDR3 is TGTGCCAGCAGCTTCGGGGGGTGGAGCTCTGGAAACACCATATATTTT. Encoded protein: CASSFGGWSSGNTIYF.

The CDR3 reads CASTKGDSMTSPLHF. The CDR3 DNA reads TGTGCCAGCACAAAAGGGGACAGCATGACTTCACCCCTCCACTTT. This sequence joins TRBV6-5 and TRBJ1-6; 7 bases align to TRBD1. Germline trimming cut 7 bases from V and 9 bases from J; bases unmatched to any gene: 12. CDR1 is MNHEY, CDR2 SVGAGI, per germline. The CDR3 has 15 amino acids.

The chain recombines TRBV5-1 with TRBJ2-5; TRBD2 matches 15 bases. Germline V lookup: CDR1 SGHRS, CDR2 YFSETQ. This CDR3 contains 18 residues. J was trimmed by 5 bases and V by 3 bases; bases with no gene match: 11. The CDR3 loop is CASSYHLGLAGGSETQYF. In nucleotides, the CDR3 is TGCGCCAGCAGCTACCACCTGGGACTAGCGGGGGGAAGCGAGACCCAGTACTTC.

V and J are TRBV30 and TRBJ2-7, with D possibly matching TRBD1 (5 bases). The CDR3 is 13 amino acids. V shed 1 base and J shed 0 bases, with 7 bases lying between them. Germline lookup yields CDR1 GTSNPN and CDR2 SVGIG (reference sequence). CDR3 protein: CAWSGGLSYEQYF. In DNA form, the CDR3 reads TGTGCCTGGAGTGGGGGCCTCTCCTACGAGCAGTACTTC.

The chain has TRBV2 and TRBJ2-4; D uncertain. The CDR3 spans 14 residues. Germline loops: CDR1 SNHLY, CDR2 FYNNEI. V was clipped by 3 bases and J by 3 bases, with 9 bases between them. The CDR3 protein is CASSESKSKNIQYF. In nucleotides, the CDR3 is TGTGCCAGCAGTGAGTCAAAGAGCAAAAACATTCAGTACTTC.

The chain links TRBV2 to TRBJ2-5; D is undetermined. CDR3 length: 11 residues. Between the trimmed V and J ends, which lost 6 bases and 5 bases, there was a span of 7 bases. Per germline, CDR1 SNHLY and CDR2 FYNNEI. The CDR3 protein is CASRWRETQYF. The CDR3 DNA reads as TGTGCCAGCAGGTGGCGGGAGACCCAGTACTTC.

This rearrangement joins TRBV4-3 to TRBJ1-1, with 7 bases fitting TRBD1. The CDR3 sequence is 13 residues long. The germline CDR1 and CDR2 sequences are LGHNA and YSLEER. Trimming removed 1 base from V and 6 bases from J; junction bases left unmatched: 2. DNA for the CDR3: TGCGCCAGCAGCCAAGCAGGGGGAGCTGAAGCTTTCTTT. It yields the protein CASSQAGGAEAFF.

This sequence joins TRBV5-4 and TRBJ1-2; 8 bases are shared with TRBD1. Per the germline V gene, CDR1 is SGHNT and CDR2 is YYREEE (reference sequence). With 4 bases clipped from V and 6 bases from J, the junction kept 8 bases outside the gene matches. The CDR3 length is 14 residues. For the CDR3, the DNA is TGTGCCAGCAGCAGAGAGACAGGGGTAAATGGCTACACCTTC. The encoded protein is CASSRETGVNGYTF.

The chain links TRBV19 to TRBJ2-1; 7 bases are a match to TRBD2. The length of the CDR3 is 14 residues. Trimming took 10 bases from V and 5 from J; bases not matched to a gene: 11. Germline V gene sequence: CDR1 LNHDA, CDR2 SQIVND (reference sequence). CDR3 amino acids: CATTRGGLDNEQFF. CDR3 nucleotide sequence: TGTGCCACTACAAGGGGAGGGCTCGACAATGAGCAGTTCTTC.

The rearrangement links TRBV18 to TRBJ2-1; 8 bases map to TRBD2. Germline CDR1 is KGHSH and CDR2 is LQKENI. The CDR3 is 14 amino acids. V lost 5 bases and J lost 7; bases outside the gene matches: 7. The CDR3 sequence is CASSFPGLGNEQFF. The CDR3 DNA reads as TGTGCCAGCTCATTCCCGGGACTAGGGAATGAGCAGTTCTTC.

This clone was seen once. Here the CDR3 reads CASSLTGGDSYEQYF. The CDR3 DNA follows: TGTGCCAGCAGCTTAACAGGGGGGGACTCCTACGAGCAGTACTTC. This chain connects TRBV7-3 to TRBJ2-7; D might be TRBD2 (7 bases). The CDR3 spans 15 residues. Germline assignment: CDR1 SGHTA and CDR2 FQGTGA. The V end lost 0 bases, the J end lost 0 bases, and 9 bases lay between the germline ends.

The CDR3 DNA follows: TGTGCCAGCAGGCAGGGGGTTGAAGCTTTCTTT. Protein: CASRQGVEAFF. The gene calls are TRBV27 and TRBJ1-1; 7 bases map to TRBD1. CDR3 size: 11 residues. J lost 7 bases, V lost 6 bases, and 2 bases had no gene match. Germline V gene sequence: CDR1 MNHEY, CDR2 SMNVEV (reference sequence).

This chain joins TRBV18 and TRBJ2-1; D is unresolved. Germline values: CDR1 KGHSH, CDR2 LQKENI. V was trimmed by 2 bases and J by 9 bases, leaving 8 bases between them. This CDR3 is built from 12 residues. This chain's CDR3 is CASSPIEVEQFF. The CDR3 bases are TGTGCCAGCTCACCAATCGAGGTTGAGCAGTTCTTC.

Remarks on this clone: Compared with germline, one end of the junction differs, possibly owing to a read error. In DNA, the CDR3 is TGTGCCAGCAGCGCCTTTAGGGGGCTGGTCTTT. This encodes CASSAFRGLVF. V is TRBV11-2 and J is TRBJ1-1, with 7 nucleotides matching TRBD1. There are 11 residues in the CDR3. In germline, CDR1 is SGHAT, CDR2 FQNNGV.

The V gene is TRBV2, the J gene TRBJ1-1; D might be TRBD1 (6 bases). From germline, CDR1 is SNHLY and CDR2 FYNNEI. The CDR3 loop spans 12 amino acids. V was cut by 4 bases and J by 5 bases, with 8 bases left in between. CDR3 amino acids: CASSVRGTEAFF. The CDR3 DNA is TGTGCCAGCAGTGTAAGGGGGACTGAAGCTTTCTTT. The full variable domain, rest sourced from reference TRBV2 and TRBJ1-1, is EPEVTQTPSHQVTQMGQEVILRCVPISNHLYFYWYRQILGQKVEFLVSFYNNEISEKSEIFDDQFSVERPDGSNFTLKIRSTKLEDSAMYFCASSVRGTEAFFGQGTRLTVV.

This clone was detected only a few times. V and J are TRBV11-1 and TRBJ2-3; no reliable D call. CDR1 is SGHAT, CDR2 FQDESV, per germline (reference sequence). V lost 2 bases, J lost 2 bases, and 8 bases lay in between. This CDR3 has 14 amino acids. The CDR3 nucleotides read TGTGCCAGCAGCTTACGTACGGTCACAGATACGCAGTATTTT. As protein: CASSLRTVTDTQYF.

V is TRBV5-5 and J is TRBJ1-6; 12 bases are shared with TRBD1. The CDR3 contains 15 residues. Germline trimming cut 4 bases from V and 5 bases from J; bases unmatched to any gene: 1. The germline gives CDR1 SGHKS, CDR2 YYEKEE (reference sequence). The CDR3 nucleotides read TGTGCCAGCAGCGGGACAGGGGGCAATAATTCACCCCTCCACTTT. The encoded protein is CASSGTGGNNSPLHF.

Here the CDR3 DNA reads TGTGCCAGCAGTTCCGAGTCGCGAGAGCTGTTTTTT. This encodes CASSSESRELFF. The chain combines TRBV6-6 with TRBJ2-2; D remains ambiguous. This CDR3 is built from 12 residues. V lost 4 bases to trimming and J lost 11 bases, with 11 bases between them. Germline CDR1 reads MNHNY; CDR2 reads SVGAGI (reference sequence).

This chain connects TRBV29-1 to TRBJ1-4, with 7 nucleotides matching TRBD1. The germline gives CDR1 SQVTM, CDR2 ANQGSEA. CDR3 length equals 14 residues. V dropped 8 bases and J dropped 0; count of bases not matched to a gene: 6. CDR3 amino acids: CSPRQGPTNEKLFF. In nucleotides, the CDR3 is TGCAGCCCCCGACAGGGCCCAACTAATGAAAAACTGTTTTTT.

The V and J genes are TRBV4-1 and TRBJ2-7; 8 bases align to TRBD2. The ends lost 5 bases at V and 5 bases at J; junction bases unmatched: 11. CDR3 length: 15 residues. Germline V gives CDR1 MGHRA, CDR2 YSYEKL. This CDR3 is CASSAREGPFDEQYF. The CDR3 coding sequence is TGCGCCAGCAGCGCCCGGGAGGGTCCCTTCGACGAGCAGTACTTC.

The rearrangement links TRBV10-3 to TRBJ1-2; 9 bases are a match to TRBD1. CDR3 length: 15 residues. Germline V lookup: CDR1 ENHRY, CDR2 SYGVKD. J was trimmed by 3 bases and V by 4 bases; bases with no gene match: 6. The CDR3 spells CAISVTTGGDYGYTF. CDR3 nucleotides: TGTGCCATCAGTGTAACAACAGGGGGCGACTATGGCTACACCTTC.

The gene calls are TRBV28 and TRBJ1-6, with D perhaps matching TRBD1 (6 bases). Germline V gene data show CDR1 as MDHEN and CDR2 as SYDVKM. The CDR3 consists of 16 residues. Trimming removed 8 bases from V and 1 base from J, with 15 bases in between. The CDR3, as DNA: TGTGCCAGCCGGCCAGGGGTAGCTTCCTATAATTCACCCCTCCACTTT. This encodes CASRPGVASYNSPLHF.

This chain links TRBV19 with TRBJ2-7; 9 bases are shared with TRBD1. CDR3 length: 15 amino acids. Germline-derived CDR1 and CDR2 are LNHDA and SQIVND (reference sequence). V dropped 5 bases and J dropped 3; count of bases not matched to a gene: 8. This chain's CDR3 is CASSEMGTGIYEQYF. In DNA form, the CDR3 reads TGTGCCAGTAGTGAGATGGGGACAGGGATCTACGAGCAGTACTTC.

V usage is TRBV11-2 and J usage is TRBJ1-1; 7 bases are shared with TRBD1. There are 15 residues in the CDR3. With 0 bases clipped from V and 3 bases from J, the junction kept 4 bases outside the gene matches. Germline CDR1 reads SGHAT; CDR2 reads FQNNGV. DNA for the CDR3: TGTGCCAGCAGCTTAGAGGGGGGACAGTACACTGAAGCTTTCTTT. Its translation: CASSLEGGQYTEAFF. The full variable domain, completed using reference TRBV11-2 and TRBJ1-1, is EAGVAQSPRYKIIEKRQSVAFWCNPISGHATLYWYQQILGQGPKLLIQFQNNGVVDDSQLPKDRFSAERLKGVDSTLKIQPAKLEDSAVYLCASSLEGGQYTEAFFGQGTRLTVV.

The CDR3 region has the DNA TGCGCCAGCAGCGCCTTTGGGACAGCTCAAGAGACCCAGTACTTC. Encoded protein: CASSAFGTAQETQYF. The chain has TRBV4-1 and TRBJ2-5; 7 bases match TRBD1. V lost 5 bases to trimming and J lost 2 bases; unmatched junction nucleotides: 8. CDR1 is MGHRA and CDR2 is YSYEKL in the germline V gene. The CDR3 runs 15 residues.

V gene TRBV5-4 combines with J gene TRBJ2-5; 9 nucleotides match TRBD2. Trimming at V came to 1 base and at J to 7 bases, leaving 11 bases not matched to a gene. CDR1 and CDR2 (germline): SGHNT, YYREEE (reference sequence). CDR3 size: 16 residues. CDR3 loop: CASSLSSAGGAGTQYF. The CDR3 nucleotides read TGTGCCAGCAGCTTGTCCTCAGCGGGGGGCGCTGGGACCCAGTACTTC.